This entry concerns a single T cell receptor (beta chain). As yet, its antigen is unknown. Profiled with immunoSEQ multiplex PCR; TCRdb holds only in-frame clones, not every one. Counted here are over 200,000 clones, roughly 84% occurring once; the ten biggest clones make up about 2%. This sample was included in a study of cytomegalovirus exposure and HLA in healthy donors. Study conclusions and caveats: Rarity held for most TCR sequences, but there were some public TCRs that occurred in many donors.

The source is a woman between 18 and 29 years old in good health and CMV-seropositive. The material sequenced was PBMCs.

The CDR3 here is CASSALAGEQFF. The CDR3, as DNA: TGTGCCAGCAGCGCCCTAGCGGGAGAGCAGTTCTTC. This chain uses TRBV9 with TRBJ2-1; TRBD2 matches 9 bases. The V and J ends lost 3 bases and 10 bases, in that order; junction bases with no gene match: 2. This CDR3 region has 12 residues. The germline CDR1 and CDR2 sequences are SGDLS and YYNGEE.